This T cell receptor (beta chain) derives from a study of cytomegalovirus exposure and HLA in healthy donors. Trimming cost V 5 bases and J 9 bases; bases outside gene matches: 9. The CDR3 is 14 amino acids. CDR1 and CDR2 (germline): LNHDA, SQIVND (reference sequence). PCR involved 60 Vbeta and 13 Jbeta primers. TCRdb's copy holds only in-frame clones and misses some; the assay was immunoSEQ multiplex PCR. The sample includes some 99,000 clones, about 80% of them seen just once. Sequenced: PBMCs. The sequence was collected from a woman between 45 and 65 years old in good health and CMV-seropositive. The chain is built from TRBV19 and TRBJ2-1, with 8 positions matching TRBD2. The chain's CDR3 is CASSERGGSGEQFF. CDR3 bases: TGTGCCAGTAGTGAACGGGGGGGATCTGGTGAGCAGTTCTTC.